This T cell receptor (beta chain) was captured in a study of shared clonotypes between healthy human individuals. The repertoire was sequenced with immunoSEQ multiplex PCR; TCRdb's copy has only in-frame clones and lacks some. This sample yields about 1.5 million clones, of which around 98% are seen a single time; roughly 0.4% belongs to the top ten. This CDR3 is 11 amino acids long. V was trimmed by 0 bases and J by 5 bases, leaving 4 bases between them. Germline CDR1 reads DFQATT; CDR2 reads SNEGSKA (reference sequence). This clone was detected only once. Other DNA variants within this sample encode the same CDR3.

Input material: naive CD4+ T cells sorted from blood. The subset here: CD45RA+ positively selected. The chain is built from TRBV20-1 and TRBJ2-5; D remains unclear. The clonotype was recovered from a man aged 25-40 years in good health. The CDR3 nucleotides read TGCAGTGCTAGAGATGTTGAGACCCAGTACTTC. Translating gives CSARDVETQYF.